One and the same sample provided the 24 T cell receptor beta chains below, sequenced in a study of beta chain features in type 1 diabetes. No antigen is known for these receptors. Points from the study as a whole: Shorter TCRB CDR3s, moderately but significantly so, were found in Type 1 diabetes patients in all four CD4+ subsets.

Expressed TCRB transcripts were sequenced because the entire RNA isolate underwent reverse transcription. Clones were sequenced by immunoSEQ multiplex PCR, and TCRdb holds only the in-frame ones, with some missing. The table has hundreds of thousands of clones, approximately 16% seen once. The source material was naive CD4+ T cells from blood. The receptor source for this set is a man aged 18 to 30 with type 1 diabetes.

This chain links TRBV11-2 with TRBJ2-1; no reliable D call. Germline lookup yields CDR1 SGHAT and CDR2 FQNNGV. The CDR3 has 16 amino acids. Trimming pared 0 bases from V and 10 bases from J, leaving 19 bases between. CDR3 coding DNA: TGTGCCAGCAGCTTAGACCTGCCCCCCAGTTCACCCGAGCAGTTCTTC. Its protein product is CASSLDLPPSSPEQFF.

The rearrangement uses TRBV5-1 and TRBJ2-1, with 8 bases identical to TRBD1. J lost 2 bases, V lost 2 bases, and 12 bases had no gene match. The CDR3 consists of 18 residues. Germline-derived CDR1 and CDR2 are SGHRS and YFSETQ. The CDR3: CASSLHAYPGQAYNEQFF. The CDR3 nucleotides read TGCGCCAGCAGCTTACACGCCTACCCGGGACAGGCCTACAATGAGCAGTTCTTC.

This clone showed up just a few times. This chain uses TRBV28 with TRBJ2-7; the D is unclear. CDR1 and CDR2 (germline): MDHEN, SYDVKM. CDR3 size: 12 residues. V lost 7 bases and J lost 0, with 7 bases in between. The CDR3 coding sequence is TGTGCCAGCACCGACTCCTCCTACGAGCAGTACTTC. It specifies CASTDSSYEQYF. Variable domain in full (rest from reference TRBV28 and TRBJ2-7): DVKVTQSSRYLVKRTGEKVFLECVQDMDHENMFWYRQDPGLGLRLIYFSYDVKMKEKGDIPEGYSVSREKKERFSLILESASTNQTSMYLCASTDSSYEQYFGPGTRLTVT.

In its sample, this clone was seen a few times. The genes are TRBV7-9 and TRBJ1-5; no clear D. The CDR3 length is 14 residues. Trimming removed 4 bases at V and 0 bases at J, with 7 bases between. In germline, CDR1 is SEHNR, CDR2 FQNEAQ (reference sequence). In DNA form, the CDR3 reads TGTGCCAGCAGCTCCCGGGATAGCAATCAGCCCCAGCATTTT. Protein: CASSSRDSNQPQHF.

This clone was recorded a few times. V gene TRBV28 combines with J gene TRBJ1-2; D is unclear. Trimming removed 6 bases from V and 8 bases from J, with 22 bases in between. This CDR3 comprises 15 residues. CDR1 and CDR2 from the germline V gene are MDHEN and SYDVKM. The CDR3 region has the DNA TGTGCCAGCAGCCTCGGGTCCGCGGGCGCAGAGGGCTACACCTTC. This gives the protein CASSLGSAGAEGYTF.

This clone showed up just a few times. The chain recombines TRBV5-1 with TRBJ2-3; 9 bases line up with TRBD2. The germline gives CDR1 SGHRS, CDR2 YFSETQ. The CDR3 spans 16 residues. V shed 0 bases and J 2 bases; nucleotides not matched to a gene: 4. For the CDR3, the DNA is TGCGCCAGCAGCTTGGCACAGCGGGGGGTCACAGATACGCAGTATTTT. Translation: CASSLAQRGVTDTQYF.

The chain carries TRBV25-1 and TRBJ1-1, with TRBD1 matching 7 bases. Germline loops: CDR1 MGHDK, CDR2 SYGVNS. CDR3 length equals 13 residues. V shed 5 bases and J 1 base; nucleotides not matched to a gene: 1. CDR3 amino acids: CASSWTGNTEAFF. The CDR3 nucleotides read TGTGCCAGCAGTTGGACAGGGAACACTGAAGCTTTCTTT. The whole variable domain, filled in from reference TRBV25-1 and TRBJ1-1, reads EADIYQTPRYLVIGTGKKITLECSQTMGHDKMYWYQQDPGMELHLIHYSYGVNSTEKGDLSSESTVSRIRTEHFPLTLESARPSHTSQYLCASSWTGNTEAFFGQGTRLTVV.

The V call is TRBV4-1, the J call TRBJ2-7; possible D gene TRBD1, 5 bases. Trimming left V 0 bases short and J 3 bases short, with 9 bases between. CDR1 and CDR2 from the germline V gene are MGHRA and YSYEKL. The CDR3 has 14 residues. The CDR3 bases are TGCGCCAGCAGCCAAGATCCAGGGATCTACGAGCAGTACTTC. Translation gives CASSQDPGIYEQYF.

This chain joins TRBV5-1 and TRBJ2-1; 8 positions agree with TRBD1. Trimming took 3 bases from V and 3 from J; bases not matched to a gene: 8. Germline V gives CDR1 SGHRS, CDR2 YFSETQ. CDR3 length: 16 residues. This CDR3 reads CASSSDPDRVYNEQFF. The CDR3 DNA is TGCGCCAGCAGCTCTGACCCGGACAGGGTCTACAATGAGCAGTTCTTC.

The gene calls are TRBV7-8 and TRBJ2-7, with TRBD2 matching over 7 bases. Looked up from germline, CDR1 is SGHVS and CDR2 is FQNEAQ. The CDR3 loop spans 14 amino acids. V lost 0 bases to trimming and J lost 2 bases; unmatched junction nucleotides: 1. DNA of the CDR3: TGTGCCAGCAGCTTAGCCGGGACTACCTACGAGCAGTACTTC. The encoded protein is CASSLAGTTYEQYF.

This clone came up a few times. The chain has TRBV28 and TRBJ2-2, with 9 positions matching TRBD1. CDR1 is MDHEN and CDR2 is SYDVKM in the germline V gene. This CDR3 is built from 16 residues. Losses at the gene ends were 5 bases for V and 3 bases for J; bases not matched to a gene: 7. The CDR3 reads CASSRMGQGYTGELFF. The CDR3 bases are TGTGCCAGCAGTCGCATGGGACAGGGTTACACCGGGGAGCTGTTTTTT.

The V and J genes are TRBV7-9 and TRBJ1-2, with 8 bases that match TRBD1. V lost 5 bases, J lost 0 bases, and 5 bases stayed unmatched. CDR1 and CDR2 (germline): SEHNR, FQNEAQ (reference sequence). CDR3 length: 15 amino acids. The CDR3 is CASSSWDRPNYGYTF. The CDR3 nucleotides read TGTGCCAGCAGCAGCTGGGACAGGCCTAACTATGGCTACACCTTC.

The J gene is TRBJ1-1, the V gene TRBV6-5; D gene uncertain. The V gene lost 0 bases and the J gene lost 3 bases, with 14 bases spanning the gap. CDR1 is MNHEY and CDR2 is SVGAGI in the germline V gene. This CDR3 contains 16 residues. As DNA, the CDR3 is TGTGCCAGCAGTTACTCGGATACGGGAAGGGACACTGAAGCTTTCTTT. It yields the protein CASSYSDTGRDTEAFF.

In this sample, this clone turned up a few times. The chain uses TRBV5-1 and TRBJ2-6, with D unresolved. The V gene lost 7 bases and the J gene lost 0 bases, with 8 bases spanning the gap. Germline V gene sequence: CDR1 SGHRS, CDR2 YFSETQ. The CDR3 is made up of 14 amino acids. The CDR3 loop reads CASAQSSGANVLTF. Written as DNA, the CDR3 is TGCGCCAGCGCCCAGTCCTCTGGGGCCAACGTCCTGACTTTC.

This clone was recorded a few times. Other DNA sequences from this sample encode an identical CDR3 as well. This chain uses TRBV7-2 with TRBJ1-5; D may be TRBD1 (5 bases). The CDR3 loop spans 14 amino acids. V was cut by 3 bases and J by 0 bases, with 6 bases left in between. The germline CDR1 and CDR2 sequences are SGHTA and FQGNSA. The CDR3 region is CASSLTASNQPQHF. CDR3 in DNA: TGTGCCAGCAGCTTGACAGCTAGCAATCAGCCCCAGCATTTT.

A few counts support this clone. V is TRBV2 and J is TRBJ2-7; 8 nucleotides agree with TRBD1. The junction had 14 bases not matched to a gene; V was cut back by 6 bases and J by 4 bases. CDR3 length: 16 amino acids. Germline loops: CDR1 SNHLY, CDR2 FYNNEI. CDR3 nucleotides: TGTGCCAGCAGACACACCGGGACAGGTGACGATTACGAGCAGTACTTC. Protein: CASRHTGTGDDYEQYF.

This clone has a handful of counts. The chain combines TRBV5-1 with TRBJ2-7, with 9 bases aligning to TRBD1. The CDR3 length is 15 residues. In germline, CDR1 is SGHRS, CDR2 YFSETQ. Trimming removed 4 bases from V and 6 bases from J; junction bases left unmatched: 11. CDR3 DNA: TGCGCCAGCAGCCAGTCGGACAGGGGTTTAACCGAGCAGTACTTC. This sequence encodes CASSQSDRGLTEQYF.

The table lists this clone with a few counts. The chain joins TRBV30 to TRBJ2-3; D unclear. Germline V CDR1 and CDR2: GTSNPN, SVGIG (reference sequence). The V gene lost 3 bases and the J gene lost 5 bases, with 6 bases spanning the gap. The length of the CDR3 is 11 residues. Here the CDR3 DNA reads TGTGCCTGGAGGCGAGGAGATACGCAGTATTTT. Protein product: CAWRRGDTQYF.

This clone has just a few counts. The chain has TRBV30 and TRBJ1-5; 9 bases align to TRBD1. V lost 4 bases and J lost 2; bases outside the gene matches: 6. This CDR3 region has 15 residues. Germline V gene data show CDR1 as GTSNPN and CDR2 as SVGIG (reference sequence). The CDR3 coding sequence is TGTGCCTGGAATATGGGACAGGGAGGCAATCAGCCCCAGCATTTT. It codes for CAWNMGQGGNQPQHF.

This clone was counted a few times. The rearrangement joins TRBV10-1 to TRBJ2-1; D ambiguous. Germline V lookup: CDR1 WNHNN, CDR2 SYGVQD (reference sequence). Trimming cost V 7 bases and J 6 bases, with 16 bases left between them. There are 14 residues in the CDR3. The CDR3 DNA reads as TGCGCCAGCATCTGGTTGAGATTGCTCAATGAGCAGTTCTTC. Encoded protein: CASIWLRLLNEQFF.

This clone was seen more than once but under ten times. The rearrangement joins TRBV5-6 to TRBJ2-1; 7 nucleotides agree with TRBD2. Germline V gene data show CDR1 as SGHDT and CDR2 as YYEEEE. The length of the CDR3 is 12 residues. V was pared by 3 bases and J by 7 bases, with 1 base of the junction left unmatched. CDR3 sequence: CASSSRGNEQFF. The CDR3 region has the DNA TGTGCCAGCAGCTCGCGGGGGAATGAGCAGTTCTTC.

This chain connects TRBV5-5 to TRBJ2-1; a possible D gene is TRBD1 (6 bases). The CDR3 has 19 amino acids. The V gene's germline CDR1 is SGHKS and CDR2 YYEKEE (reference sequence). The ends were cut back, 4 bases at V and 5 bases at J, with 28 bases in the middle. CDR3 sequence (DNA): TGTGCCAGCAGCGTGAAGGGGGTTCGAAGTTCAGGGGACAACAATGAGCAGTTCTTC. Its translation is CASSVKGVRSSGDNNEQFF.

The V and J genes are TRBV5-1 and TRBJ2-5, with 8 nucleotides matching TRBD1. This CDR3 region has 14 residues. Germline CDR1 reads SGHRS; CDR2 reads YFSETQ. J was trimmed by 3 bases and V by 2 bases; bases with no gene match: 3. CDR3 DNA: TGCGCCAGCAGCTTCGGACAGGGTGAAGAGACCCAGTACTTC. Its translation: CASSFGQGEETQYF.

V and J are TRBV19 and TRBJ2-7; TRBD1 is a possible D gene (7 bases). Germline values: CDR1 LNHDA, CDR2 SQIVND (reference sequence). Trimming shortened V by 5 bases and J by 6 bases, and 14 bases separated the two germline ends. The CDR3 extends over 13 amino acids. The CDR3 here is CASSGGGNFEQYF. The DNA for the CDR3 is TGTGCCAGTAGTGGAGGGGGCAATTTCGAGCAGTACTTC.